This T cell receptor (beta chain) was recorded in a study of T cell responses to AZD1222 COVID-19 vaccine. Germline lookup yields CDR1 SEHNR and CDR2 FQNEAQ (reference sequence). This CDR3 is 17 amino acids long. With 5 bases clipped from V and 6 bases from J, the junction kept 10 bases outside the gene matches. The repertoire was sequenced with immunoSEQ multiplex PCR; TCRdb's copy has only in-frame clones and lacks some. The sample carries some 150,000 clones, around 95% recorded once. Points from the study as a whole: Baseline seropositivity occurred in only six AZD1222 recipients.

Concerning this clone: Its specificity is unknown.

The chain combines TRBV7-9 with TRBJ2-2; 12 positions match TRBD1. This sample comprised peripheral blood, obtained on day 0 of AZD1222 vaccination. The TCR was taken from an adult in good health. CDR3 protein: CASSPRTGQGAPGELFF. CDR3 coding DNA: TGTGCCAGCAGCCCGCGGACGGGACAGGGGGCTCCCGGGGAGCTGTTTTTT.